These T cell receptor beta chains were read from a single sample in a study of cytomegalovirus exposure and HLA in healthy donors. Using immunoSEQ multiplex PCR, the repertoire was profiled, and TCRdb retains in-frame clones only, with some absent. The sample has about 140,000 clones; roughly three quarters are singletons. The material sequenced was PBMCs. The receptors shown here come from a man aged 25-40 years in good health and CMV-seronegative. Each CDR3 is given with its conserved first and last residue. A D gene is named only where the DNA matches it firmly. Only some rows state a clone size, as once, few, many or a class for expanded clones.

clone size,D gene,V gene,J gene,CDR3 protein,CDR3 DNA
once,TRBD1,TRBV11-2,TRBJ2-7,CASSLLGRGPEMLPYEQYF,TGTGCCAGCAGCCTCCTGGGCAGGGGGCCGGAGATGCTACCCTACGAGCAGTACTTC
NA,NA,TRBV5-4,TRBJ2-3,CASSPWRGTDTQYF,TGTGCCAGCAGCCCCTGGAGGGGCACAGATACGCAGTATTTT
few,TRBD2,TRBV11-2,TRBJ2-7,CASSLDYGGAYEQYF,TGTGCCAGCAGCTTAGATTATGGGGGGGCCTACGAGCAGTACTTC
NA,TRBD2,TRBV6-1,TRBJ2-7,CASSGRTSGPYEQYF,TGTGCCAGCAGTGGTCGGACTAGCGGGCCCTACGAGCAGTACTTC
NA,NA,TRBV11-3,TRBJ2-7,CASSLVRHLYEQYF,TGTGCCAGCAGCTTAGTGAGGCACCTCTACGAGCAGTACTTC
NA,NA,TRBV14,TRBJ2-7,CASSQYRGTTHEQYF,TGTGCCAGCAGCCAATACCGAGGCACAACCCACGAGCAGTACTTC
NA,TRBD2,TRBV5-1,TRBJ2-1,CASRSTSGSNEQFF,TGCGCCAGCAGGTCCACTAGCGGGAGCAATGAGCAGTTCTTC
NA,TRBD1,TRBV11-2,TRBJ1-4,CASSRVGRGPEKLFF,TGTGCCAGCAGCCGGGTCGGCAGGGGGCCTGAAAAACTGTTTTTT
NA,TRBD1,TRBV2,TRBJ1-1,CASSGQGAEAFF,TGTGCCAGCAGTGGACAGGGGGCTGAAGCTTTCTTT
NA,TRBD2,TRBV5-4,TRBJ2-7,CASSTSGRAGYEQYF,TGTGCCAGCAGCACTAGCGGGAGGGCCGGTTACGAGCAGTACTTC
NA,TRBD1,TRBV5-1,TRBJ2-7,CASSRTGDSYEQYF,TGCGCCAGCAGCCGGACAGGCGACTCCTACGAGCAGTACTTC
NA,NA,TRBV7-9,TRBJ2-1,CASSSGSNEQFF,TGTGCCAGCAGCTCAGGCTCCAATGAGCAGTTCTTC
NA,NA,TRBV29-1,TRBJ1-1,CSVVVRRPLDTEAFF,TGCAGCGTTGTGGTACGGCGGCCCCTAGACACTGAAGCTTTCTTT
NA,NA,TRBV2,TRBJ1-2,CASRADLYGYTF,TGTGCCAGCAGGGCAGACTTATATGGCTACACCTTC
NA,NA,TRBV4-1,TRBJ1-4,CASSQTGFEKLFF,TGCGCCAGCAGCCAAACAGGTTTCGAAAAACTGTTTTTT
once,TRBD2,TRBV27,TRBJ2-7,CASSFDSGSSNEQYF,TGTGCCAGCAGTTTTGATAGCGGGAGCTCGAACGAGCAGTACTTC
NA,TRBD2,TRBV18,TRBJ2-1,CASSPTGTSVQDEQFF,TGTGCCAGCTCACCTACCGGGACTAGCGTACAAGATGAGCAGTTCTTC
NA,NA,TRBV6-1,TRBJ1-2,CASSEASGRDGYTF,TGTGCCAGCAGTGAAGCATCGGGGAGGGATGGCTACACCTTC
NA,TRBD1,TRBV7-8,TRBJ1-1,CASSSTDRGNTEAFF,TGTGCCAGCAGCTCAACGGACAGGGGGAACACTGAAGCTTTCTTT
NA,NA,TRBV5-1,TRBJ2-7,CASSLYASSYEQYF,TGCGCCAGCAGCTTGTATGCTAGCTCCTACGAGCAGTACTTC
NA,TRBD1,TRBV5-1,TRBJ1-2,CASSLQGYGYTF,TGCGCCAGCAGCTTACAGGGGTATGGCTACACCTTC
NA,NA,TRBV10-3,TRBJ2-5,CAISGSRSSGETQYF,TGTGCCATCAGTGGGTCGCGGTCATCAGGGGAGACCCAGTACTTC
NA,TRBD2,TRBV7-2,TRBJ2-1,CASSHTWRELADEQFF,TGTGCCAGCAGCCACACGTGGCGGGAGTTGGCCGATGAGCAGTTCTTC
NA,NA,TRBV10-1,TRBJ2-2,CASSDGSAGGELFF,TGCGCCAGCAGTGATGGTAGTGCTGGCGGGGAGCTGTTTTTT
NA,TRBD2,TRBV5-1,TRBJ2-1,CASSRTSGSASYNEQFF,TGCGCCAGCAGCAGGACTAGCGGGAGCGCCTCCTACAATGAGCAGTTCTTC
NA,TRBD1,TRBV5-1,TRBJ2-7,CASSRDRAYEQYF,TGCGCCAGCAGCCGCGACAGGGCCTACGAGCAGTACTTC
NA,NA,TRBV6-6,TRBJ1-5,CASSRDGGYNQPQHF,TGTGCCAGCAGCAGGGACGGAGGGTACAATCAGCCCCAGCATTTT
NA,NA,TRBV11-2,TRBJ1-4,CASSQGGGLANEKLFF,TGTGCCAGCAGCCAAGGCGGGGGGCTGGCTAATGAAAAACTGTTTTTT
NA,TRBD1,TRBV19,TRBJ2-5,CARNTTGQVETQYF,TGTGCCAGGAATACTACGGGACAGGTCGAGACCCAGTACTTC
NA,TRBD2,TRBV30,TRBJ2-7,CAWSVRLAGEQYF,TGTGCCTGGAGTGTACGGCTAGCGGGCGAGCAGTACTTC
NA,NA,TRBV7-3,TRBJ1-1,CASRRGGQNTEAFF,TGTGCCAGCAGGCGCGGGGGACAGAACACTGAAGCTTTCTTT
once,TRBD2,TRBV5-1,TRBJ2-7,CASSSGLANYEQYF,TGCGCCAGCAGCTCGGGACTAGCCAACTACGAGCAGTACTTC
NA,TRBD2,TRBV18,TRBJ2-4,CASSPRASGIAKNIQYF,TGTGCCAGCTCACCACGGGCTAGCGGTATAGCCAAAAACATTCAGTACTTC
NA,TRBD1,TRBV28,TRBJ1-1,CASSSGQGDTEAFF,TGTGCCAGCAGTTCCGGACAGGGAGACACTGAAGCTTTCTTT
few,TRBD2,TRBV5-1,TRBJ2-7,CASSPGSGRAYEQYF,TGCGCCAGCAGCCCGGGTAGCGGGAGGGCCTACGAGCAGTACTTC
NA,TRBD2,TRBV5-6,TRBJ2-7,CASSFMIPGLAAYEQYF,TGTGCCAGCAGCTTCATGATCCCGGGACTAGCGGCCTACGAGCAGTACTTC
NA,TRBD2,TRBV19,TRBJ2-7,CASSAGTSGSTPYEQYF,TGTGCCAGTAGTGCCGGGACTAGCGGGAGCACCCCCTACGAGCAGTACTTC
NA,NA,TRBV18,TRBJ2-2,CASSFEVGTFTGELFF,TGTGCCAGCTCATTCGAAGTCGGGACTTTCACCGGGGAGCTGTTTTTT
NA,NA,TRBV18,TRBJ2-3,CASSPLEESSTDTQYF,TGTGCCAGCTCACCACTGGAGGAATCTAGCACAGATACGCAGTATTTT
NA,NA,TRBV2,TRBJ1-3,CASSEVTEGNTIYF,TGTGCCAGCAGTGAAGTTACAGAGGGAAACACCATATATTTT
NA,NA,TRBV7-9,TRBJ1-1,CASTGGNTEAFF,TGTGCCAGCACCGGAGGGAACACTGAAGCTTTCTTT
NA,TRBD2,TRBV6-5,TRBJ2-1,CASKPGLAGNEQFF,TGTGCCAGCAAACCGGGACTAGCCGGCAATGAGCAGTTCTTC
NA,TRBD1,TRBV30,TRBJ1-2,CAWSVGTGVGYTF,TGTGCCTGGAGTGTGGGGACAGGGGTGGGCTACACCTTC
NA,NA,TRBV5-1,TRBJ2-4,CASSLPWTGVRDIQYF,TGCGCCAGCAGCCTGCCTTGGACGGGGGTTAGGGACATTCAGTACTTC
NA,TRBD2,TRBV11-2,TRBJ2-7,CASSLSGGQVTQYF,TGTGCCAGCAGCCTCAGCGGGGGTCAGGTCACGCAGTACTTC